The 17 T cell receptor beta chains reported below all come from one sample, sequenced in a study of CD8+ T cells in alopecia areata. cDNA serving as the sequencing template came from extracted, reverse transcribed RNA. Clones were read by immunoSEQ multiplex PCR, and TCRdb kept only the in-frame ones, dropping some. Among some 130,000 clones listed, about 49% were seen once. The source material was CD8+ T cells sorted from blood, sampled at week 0. The receptors come from a human donor with alopecia areata.

V is TRBV29-1 and J is TRBJ1-2, with D perhaps TRBD1 (5 bases). Germline V gives CDR1 SQVTM, CDR2 ANQGSEA. The ends were cut back, 6 bases at V and 2 bases at J, with 16 bases in the middle. The CDR3 covers 14 residues. The CDR3 protein is CSVSGQALNYGYTF. DNA of the CDR3: TGCAGCGTATCGGGGCAGGCCCTCAACTATGGCTACACCTTC.

This clone was counted only a few times. V gene TRBV4-2 combines with J gene TRBJ2-3, with a weak D call TRBD2 (6 bases). V was clipped by 0 bases and J by 3 bases, with 10 bases between them. CDR1 LGHNA and CDR2 YNFKEQ come from the germline V gene. There are 15 residues in the CDR3. This CDR3 reads CASSQDRGETDTQYF. Here the CDR3 DNA reads TGTGCCAGCAGCCAAGACCGCGGGGAAACAGATACGCAGTATTTT.

This chain links TRBV6-5 with TRBJ2-1; no firm D call. The ends were cut back, 8 bases at V and 9 bases at J, with 8 bases in the middle. CDR1 is MNHEY, CDR2 SVGAGI, per germline. The CDR3 consists of 10 residues. The chain's CDR3 is CASGDLEQFF. The CDR3 nucleotides are TGTGCCAGCGGAGACCTTGAGCAGTTCTTC.

The chain carries TRBV29-1 and TRBJ1-2; possible D gene TRBD1, 5 bases. Germline V lookup: CDR1 SQVTM, CDR2 ANQGSEA. The CDR3 has 15 residues. V dropped 3 bases and J dropped 6 bases, with 20 bases sitting between them. CDR3 amino acids: CSVDRGRGVEDGYTF. Written as DNA, the CDR3 is TGCAGCGTTGATAGAGGGCGAGGGGTGGAGGATGGCTACACCTTC.

The chain carries TRBV6-6 and TRBJ2-3; D gene uncertain. The CDR3 consists of 13 residues. The V gene lost 5 bases and the J gene lost 0 bases, with 6 bases spanning the gap. Germline lookup yields CDR1 MNHNY and CDR2 SVGAGI (reference sequence). The CDR3 loop is CASSTDSTDTQYF. Here the CDR3 DNA reads TGTGCCAGCAGTACGGACAGCACAGATACGCAGTATTTT.

V usage is TRBV13 and J usage is TRBJ1-2, with a tentative D call TRBD1 (5 bases). Trimming took 5 bases from V and 5 from J, leaving 12 bases between them. This CDR3 has 13 amino acids. Germline V gene data show CDR1 as PRHDT and CDR2 as FYEKMQ (reference sequence). In nucleotides, the CDR3 is TGTGCCAGCAGCGCCCGGGCAGGGTATGGCTACACCTTC. Its protein is CASSARAGYGYTF.

The chain couples TRBV27 to TRBJ1-2; TRBD1 might be the D (5 bases). CDR3 length: 13 amino acids. Per the germline V gene, CDR1 is MNHEY and CDR2 is SMNVEV (reference sequence). Deletions cut 6 bases from V and 0 bases from J, with 8 bases between. CDR3 loop: CASRQAPNYGYTF. The CDR3 DNA sequence: TGTGCCAGCAGACAGGCCCCTAACTATGGCTACACCTTC.

Only one count was recorded for this clone. V gene TRBV6-6 combines with J gene TRBJ2-7, with a tentative D call TRBD1 (5 bases). Germline loops: CDR1 MNHNY, CDR2 SVGAGI (reference sequence). This CDR3 has 16 residues. Deletions cut 8 bases from V and 5 bases from J, with 25 bases between. CDR3 nucleotide sequence: TGTGCCAGCTCCAAAGGGCCTGTTGGGGCTTCCAACGAGCAGTACTTC. It encodes CASSKGPVGASNEQYF.

A few counts support this clone. This sequence joins TRBV5-4 and TRBJ2-2; D gene unclear. Germline-derived CDR1 and CDR2 are SGHNT and YYREEE (reference sequence). Trimming cost V 2 bases and J 3 bases, with 14 bases left between them. This CDR3 has 16 amino acids. CDR3 protein: CASSFSWGPYTGELFF. The CDR3, as DNA: TGTGCCAGCAGCTTTAGTTGGGGTCCGTACACCGGGGAGCTGTTTTTT.

V usage is TRBV15 and J usage is TRBJ2-7; 8 positions match TRBD1. With V trimmed by 5 bases and J by 6 bases, 6 bases remained unmatched. The CDR3 has 13 residues. Germline V gene sequence: CDR1 LNHNV, CDR2 YYDKDF (reference sequence). The CDR3: CATSGSGGSEQYF. In DNA, the CDR3 is TGTGCCACCAGCGGGTCAGGGGGCAGCGAGCAGTACTTC.

The chain recombines TRBV29-1 with TRBJ2-2, with 9 positions matching TRBD1. The CDR3 covers 16 residues. The V segment lost 0 bases and the J segment 5 bases; nucleotides outside the gene matches: 7. The germline V gene has CDR1 SQVTM and CDR2 ANQGSEA. The CDR3 sequence is CSVEETGQGQTGELFF. CDR3 bases: TGCAGCGTTGAAGAAACAGGACAGGGGCAAACCGGGGAGCTGTTTTTT.

There are a few counts of this clone. The chain carries TRBV7-9 and TRBJ2-1; D may be TRBD1 or TRBD2 (5 bases each). Per the germline V gene, CDR1 is SEHNR and CDR2 is FQNEAQ (reference sequence). V was cut by 4 bases and J by 6 bases, with 10 bases left in between. The CDR3 length is 13 residues. CDR3 bases: TGTGCCAGCAGCTGGGTGAGGGGCAATGAGCAGTTCTTC. This translates into CASSWVRGNEQFF.

The chain recombines TRBV6-5 with TRBJ1-2; 8 bases match TRBD1. CDR3 length: 15 residues. The germline gives CDR1 MNHEY, CDR2 SVGAGI. J lost 8 bases, V lost 2 bases, and 10 bases had no gene match. CDR3 residues: CASSYTTGDLEGYTF. The CDR3 bases are TGTGCCAGCAGTTACACGACAGGGGACCTGGAGGGCTACACCTTC.

This chain joins TRBV9 and TRBJ1-5, with no clear D. V was trimmed by 4 bases and J by 0 bases, leaving 11 bases between them. The CDR3 extends over 15 amino acids. The germline V gene encodes CDR1 SGDLS and CDR2 YYNGEE. The DNA for the CDR3 is TGTGCCAGCAGCTCATTAGCGGGTAGCAATCAGCCCCAGCATTTT. Translating it yields CASSSLAGSNQPQHF. The variable domain in full, with the rest retrieved from reference TRBV9 and TRBJ1-5, is DSGVTQTPKHLITATGQRVTLRCSPRSGDLSVYWYQQSLDQGLQFLIQYYNGEERAKGNILERFSAQQFPDLHSELNLSSLELGDSALYFCASSSLAGSNQPQHFGDGTRLSIL.

V gene TRBV19 combines with J gene TRBJ2-5; D is ambiguous. The CDR3 totals 15 residues. V shed 6 bases and J shed 4 bases, with 18 bases lying between them. Germline lookup yields CDR1 LNHDA and CDR2 SQIVND (reference sequence). DNA of the CDR3: TGTGCCAGTAGCCCCAGGACCGCACCCCCAGAGACCCAGTACTTC. It is translated as CASSPRTAPPETQYF.

This clone was observed a few times. The chain combines TRBV4-3 with TRBJ2-7; D remains unclear. CDR3 length: 14 residues. The germline V and J ends were trimmed by 0 bases and 1 base, with 7 bases remaining between them. CDR1 is LGHNA, CDR2 YSLEER, per germline. The CDR3 region is CASSQDPESYEQYF. CDR3 DNA: TGCGCCAGCAGCCAAGATCCGGAATCCTACGAGCAGTACTTC.

This clone was recorded a few times. This chain uses TRBV4-1 with TRBJ1-3; D remains ambiguous. Germline-derived CDR1 and CDR2 are MGHRA and YSYEKL. V was trimmed by 3 bases and J by 0 bases, leaving 12 bases between them. This CDR3 is built from 16 residues. The CDR3 coding sequence is TGCGCCAGCAGCCACGCGGACCGAAACTCTGGAAACACCATATATTTT. It encodes CASSHADRNSGNTIYF.